The TCR beta chain under discussion was sequenced for a study of shared clonotypes between healthy human individuals. Assay: immunoSEQ multiplex PCR; the TCRdb copy retains only in-frame clones and omits some. The table lists millions of clones, roughly 92% of them singletons. Trimming shortened V by 2 bases and J by 1 base, and 12 bases separated the two germline ends. Germline loops: CDR1 SGHTA, CDR2 FQGTGA. CDR3 length: 15 amino acids. The specimen was naive CD4+ T cells sorted from blood. The sample's subset: CD45RA+ positively selected. The gene calls are TRBV7-3 and TRBJ2-7; perhaps TRBD1 as D (5 bases). The TCR comes from a young man in good health. This chain's CDR3 is CASSLLAGFSYEQYF. Here the CDR3 DNA reads TGTGCCAGCAGCTTATTGGCAGGGTTTTCCTACGAGCAGTACTTC.